Each of the 9 T cell receptor beta chains below was sequenced from the same sample in a study of shared clonotypes between healthy human individuals. Here immunoSEQ multiplex PCR was the method, and the copy in TCRdb shows in-frame clones only, minus some. This sample has millions of clones, with around 95% found just once. Sequencing was performed on naive CD4+ T cells sorted from blood. The subset denotes: CD45RA+ positively selected. These receptors were collected from a man younger than 30 in good health.

This sequence joins TRBV5-1 and TRBJ2-7; 7 nucleotides agree with TRBD1. The germline V gene encodes CDR1 SGHRS and CDR2 YFSETQ. V dropped 4 bases and J dropped 5; count of bases not matched to a gene: 9. This CDR3 has 14 residues. As DNA, the CDR3 is TGCGCCAGCAGCGTGGAGACAGGGCGGCACGAGCAGTACTTC. Its protein is CASSVETGRHEQYF.

This clone was recorded only once. Other DNA sequences in the sample encode the same CDR3. CDR3 loop: CASSLGQGAYNEQFF. In nucleotides, the CDR3 is TGCGCCAGCAGCTTGGGGCAGGGAGCCTACAATGAGCAGTTCTTC. The chain employs TRBV5-1 and TRBJ2-1, with D perhaps assigned TRBD1 or TRBD2 (5 bases each). Germline CDR1 reads SGHRS; CDR2 reads YFSETQ. V gave up 0 bases and J gave up 2 bases, with 9 bases separating them. This CDR3 is 15 amino acids long.

The CDR3 protein is CASSQVTSNTGELFF. CDR3 DNA: TGCGCCAGCAGCCAAGTCACCTCGAACACCGGGGAGCTGTTTTTT. V usage is TRBV4-1 and J usage is TRBJ2-2; D is ambiguous. Between the trimmed V and J ends, which lost 1 base and 0 bases, there was a span of 6 bases. CDR1 MGHRA and CDR2 YSYEKL come from the germline V gene. This CDR3 is 15 amino acids long.

Of note for this clone: The same CDR3 can be traced to other DNA sequences in this sample. V usage is TRBV30 and J usage is TRBJ1-4, with 7 nucleotides matching TRBD1. The germline CDR1 and CDR2 sequences are GTSNPN and SVGIG (reference sequence). This CDR3 has 13 residues. J lost 5 bases, V lost 0 bases, and 0 bases had no gene match. The CDR3 here is CAWSVGQNEKLFF. The CDR3 nucleotides are TGTGCCTGGAGTGTGGGACAGAATGAAAAACTGTTTTTT. Using reference TRBV30 and TRBJ1-4 for the parts outside the CDR3, the full variable domain is SQTIHQWPATLVQPVGSPLSLECTVEGTSNPNLYWYRQAAGRGLQLLFYSVGIGQISSEVPQNLSASRPQDRQFILSSKKLLLSDSGFYLCAWSVGQNEKLFFGSGTQLSVL.

This clone was counted once. The chain carries TRBV6-5 and TRBJ2-7, with 9 positions matching TRBD2. The germline CDR1 and CDR2 sequences are MNHEY and SVGAGI. The length of the CDR3 is 15 residues. V lost 7 bases to trimming and J lost 0 bases; unmatched junction nucleotides: 7. DNA of the CDR3: TGTGCCAGCACCCCCGGACTAGCGTTCTCCTACGAGCAGTACTTC. This gives the protein CASTPGLAFSYEQYF.

The chain couples TRBV19 to TRBJ2-7, with no clear D. The V gene's germline CDR1 is LNHDA and CDR2 SQIVND (reference sequence). The V and J ends lost 1 base and 4 bases respectively, with 14 bases between them. CDR3 length: 15 residues. The CDR3 loop is CASSIASSVGYEQYF. CDR3 coding DNA: TGTGCCAGTAGTATAGCGTCTAGTGTCGGGTACGAGCAGTACTTC.

V usage is TRBV10-3 and J usage is TRBJ2-2, with a weak D call TRBD2 (6 bases). The CDR3 is made up of 15 amino acids. The V and J ends lost 7 bases and 4 bases respectively, with 16 bases between them. Germline CDR1 ENHRY, CDR2 SYGVKD. The CDR3, as DNA: TGTGCCATCAAAGGAGGAGGGCACCTCACCGGGGAGCTGTTTTTT. This codes for CAIKGGGHLTGELFF.

The genes are TRBV5-8 and TRBJ2-7; D is tentatively TRBD1 or TRBD2 (5 bases each). Trimming stripped 5 bases from V and 2 bases from J, with 14 bases between. The CDR3 consists of 14 residues. Germline loops: CDR1 SGHTS, CDR2 YDEGEE. CDR3 amino acids: CASSGGPGPYEQYF. CDR3 in DNA: TGTGCCAGCAGTGGGGGACCGGGCCCCTACGAGCAGTACTTC.

In nucleotides, the CDR3 is TGTGCCAGCTCACCCGCGGACACTGAAGCTTTCTTT. Protein product: CASSPADTEAFF. The chain couples TRBV18 to TRBJ1-1, with D unclear. The V gene's germline CDR1 is KGHSH and CDR2 LQKENI. The CDR3 sequence is 12 residues long. Trimming pared 3 bases from V and 3 bases from J, leaving 5 bases between.